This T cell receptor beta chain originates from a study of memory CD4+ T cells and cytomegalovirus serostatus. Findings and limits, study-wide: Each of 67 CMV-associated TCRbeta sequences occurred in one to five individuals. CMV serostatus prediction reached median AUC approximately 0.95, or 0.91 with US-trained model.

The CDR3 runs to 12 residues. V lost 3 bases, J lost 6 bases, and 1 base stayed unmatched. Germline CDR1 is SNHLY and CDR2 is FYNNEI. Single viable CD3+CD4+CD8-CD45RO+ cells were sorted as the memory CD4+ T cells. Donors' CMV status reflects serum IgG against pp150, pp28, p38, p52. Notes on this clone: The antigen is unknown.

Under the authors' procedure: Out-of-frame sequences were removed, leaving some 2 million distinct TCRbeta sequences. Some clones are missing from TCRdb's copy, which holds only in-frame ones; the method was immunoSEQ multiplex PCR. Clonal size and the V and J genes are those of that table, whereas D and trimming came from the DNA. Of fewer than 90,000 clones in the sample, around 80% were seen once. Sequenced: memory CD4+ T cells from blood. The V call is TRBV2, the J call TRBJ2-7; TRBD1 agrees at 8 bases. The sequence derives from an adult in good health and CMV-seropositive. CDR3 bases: TGTGCCAGCAGTGAGGACAGGGCCGAGCAGTACTTC. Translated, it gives CASSEDRAEQYF.